This T cell receptor beta chain derives from a study of T cells after yellow fever vaccination. Study-wide findings and caveats: Clonotypes shared by both compartments, CD4 and CD8, made up a small share.

TCRdb independently ran MiXCR on the 5' RACE reads; one entry per CDR3 protein. This table has 110,000 or so distinct CDR3 sequences, about 7% appearing once. Concerning this clonotype itself: Its antigen is currently unknown. A much larger clone lies a single base off, so this may be a read error.

This receptor was taken from a man between 18 and 35 years old who received the YFV17D yellow fever vaccine. This specimen was CD4+ T cells sorted from PBMCs, taken around 45 days after the first yellow fever vaccination.

The CDR3 loop reads CASSTAGGLSETQYF. As DNA, the CDR3 is TGTGCCAGCAGCACTGCAGGGGGTTTGAGCGAGACCCAGTACTTC. The rearrangement joins TRBV9 to TRBJ2-5; TRBD1 matches at 7 bases. V dropped 4 bases and J dropped 5; count of bases not matched to a gene: 11. The germline gives CDR1 SGDLS, CDR2 YYNGEE. This CDR3 has 15 residues.